Given below is one T cell receptor (beta chain) in context. Its matching antigen is unknown. TCRdb independently ran MiXCR on the reads; one entry per CDR3 protein. The data contain about 830,000 distinct CDR3 sequences, about 31% of them singletons. The ends were cut back, 2 bases at V and 8 bases at J, with 9 bases in the middle. Germline V gives CDR1 MNHEY, CDR2 SMNVEV (reference sequence). The CDR3 runs 13 residues. This entry belongs to a study of T cell repertoires in cytomegalovirus infection. For the study at large: Signatures in public TCR beta sequences pointed to both CMV infection and matching HLA type.

Study-wide results and limits: Carriage of CMV together with the relevant HLA was identifiable through cumulative public TCR beta family frequency. Dominant in the ex vivo response were TCR beta clonotypes restricted by HLA-C and specific for CMV.

This chain links TRBV27 with TRBJ1-4, with D possibly matching TRBD1 (5 bases). This sequence was found in a human donor in good health (CMV status not recorded). Some clones in this sample may be carry-over from other donors' samples. Material: cultured CD8+ T cells from PBMCs, obtained from culture after CMV antigen stimulation. CDR3 protein: CASSLQGREKLFF. In nucleotides, the CDR3 is TGTGCCAGCAGTTTACAGGGTCGCGAAAAACTGTTTTTT.